One sample yielded the 13 T cell receptor beta chains listed below, sequenced in a study of shared clonotypes between healthy human individuals. Profiling relied on immunoSEQ multiplex PCR, and the TCRdb table lists in-frame clones only, not all of them. The sample has about 2 million clones; 95% are singletons. Material: naive CD4+ T cells sorted from blood. Subset reported: CD45RA+ positively selected. Receptors originate from a man aged 18 to 30 in good health.

The chain combines TRBV7-2 with TRBJ1-1; 9 bases are shared with TRBD1. The CDR3 has 16 residues. V lost 8 bases to trimming and J lost 0 bases; unmatched junction nucleotides: 10. The germline V gene has CDR1 SGHTA and CDR2 FQGNSA. The CDR3 is CASSSGTGMLNTEAFF. The DNA of the CDR3 is TGTGCCAGCTCTAGTGGGACAGGGATGCTGAACACTGAAGCTTTCTTT.

The chain couples TRBV5-6 to TRBJ2-7; 7 bases map to TRBD2. There are 15 residues in the CDR3. Germline V lookup: CDR1 SGHDT, CDR2 YYEEEE. V was clipped by 0 bases and J by 9 bases; unmatched bases: 12. The DNA of the CDR3 is TGTGCCAGCAGCTTGGGGGGGAGGGCCGGGTTAGGGCAGTACTTC. Amino acids: CASSLGGRAGLGQYF.

V is TRBV10-1 and J is TRBJ2-2; a weak D match, TRBD2 (5 bases). Trimming stripped 6 bases from V and 2 bases from J, with 13 bases between. The germline gives CDR1 WNHNN, CDR2 SYGVQD (reference sequence). The CDR3 extends over 15 amino acids. CDR3: CASSRAEANTGELFF. The CDR3 bases are TGCGCCAGCAGCCGAGCGGAGGCCAACACCGGGGAGCTGTTTTTT.

The chain employs TRBV11-3 and TRBJ2-1, with 10 bases matching TRBD2. The CDR3 has 15 residues. From germline, CDR1 is SGHNT and CDR2 YENEEA. Trimming at V came to 5 bases and at J to 10 bases, leaving 11 bases not matched to a gene. The CDR3 sequence: CASSPLRPLAGEQFF. The CDR3 DNA is TGTGCCAGCAGCCCACTCCGCCCACTAGCGGGGGAGCAGTTCTTC.

A few counts support this clone. J is TRBJ2-5 and V is TRBV7-9; no clear D gene. The CDR3 length is 12 residues. Germline loops: CDR1 SEHNR, CDR2 FQNEAQ (reference sequence). V lost 5 bases, J lost 5 bases, and 9 bases lay in between. The CDR3 region is CASSPLKETQYF. As DNA, the CDR3 is TGTGCCAGCAGCCCTCTCAAGGAGACCCAGTACTTC. Full variable domain (missing parts from reference TRBV7-9 and TRBJ2-5): DTGVSQNPRHKITKRGQNVTFRCDPISEHNRLYWYRQTLGQGPEFLTYFQNEAQLEKSRLLSDRFSAERPKGSFSTLEIQRTEQGDSAMYLCASSPLKETQYFGPGTRLLVL.

The chain combines TRBV6-5 with TRBJ2-7, with 8 bases aligning to TRBD2. Looked up from germline, CDR1 is MNHEY and CDR2 is SVGAGI. V was clipped by 6 bases and J by 6 bases; unmatched bases: 7. This CDR3 has 13 residues. CDR3: CASSSGGLSEQYF. The CDR3 DNA reads as TGTGCCAGCAGCTCGGGGGGGCTATCCGAGCAGTACTTC.

As for this clone: The sample carries other DNA sequences with the same CDR3. This sequence joins TRBV5-1 and TRBJ2-3, with TRBD2 matching over 11 bases. This CDR3 is built from 14 residues. V lost 4 bases and J lost 3; bases outside the gene matches: 1. Germline V lookup: CDR1 SGHRS, CDR2 YFSETQ. CDR3 bases: TGCGCCAGCAGCAGGACTAGCGGGACAGATACGCAGTATTTT. Protein: CASSRTSGTDTQYF.

CDR3 residues: CASSSARLAGGRSTDTQYF. The CDR3, as DNA: TGTGCCAGCAGCTCAGCGCGGCTAGCGGGGGGGCGGAGCACAGATACGCAGTATTTT. The V and J genes are TRBV7-9 and TRBJ2-3, with TRBD2 matching 12 bases. V shed 4 bases and J 0 bases; nucleotides not matched to a gene: 11. This CDR3 has 19 amino acids. The germline gives CDR1 SEHNR, CDR2 FQNEAQ (reference sequence).

The table lists this clone with a count of one. V and J are TRBV6-1 and TRBJ1-5; TRBD1 might be the D (5 bases). CDR3 length equals 14 residues. Per germline, CDR1 MNHNS and CDR2 SASEGT. The V end was cut by 8 bases, the J end by 6 bases, with 17 bases between. CDR3 amino acids: CASSARDASQPQHF. The CDR3 region has the DNA TGTGCCAGCTCGGCCAGGGACGCTAGTCAGCCCCAGCATTTT.

Points on this clone: Germline and junction disagree at one end, which may indicate a read error. J is TRBJ2-5 and V is TRBV7-7; D possibly matches TRBD1 or TRBD2 (5 bases each). This CDR3 is 15 amino acids long. From germline, CDR1 is SSHAT and CDR2 FNYEAQ (reference sequence). This CDR3 is CASSLGVGVQETQYF. The CDR3, as DNA: TGTGCTAGCAGCTTAGGGGTGGGAGTACAAGAGACCCAGTACTTC.

CDR3: CASSASGQETQYF. The CDR3 nucleotides are TGTGCCAGTAGTGCTAGCGGGCAAGAGACCCAGTACTTC. The chain joins TRBV19 to TRBJ2-5, with 8 bases matching TRBD2. The V gene end was trimmed by 5 bases and the J gene end by 2 bases; junction bases not matched to a gene: 1. CDR3 length: 13 amino acids. From germline, CDR1 is LNHDA and CDR2 SQIVND (reference sequence). Combining the CDR3 with reference TRBV19 and TRBJ2-5 gives the whole variable domain DGGITQSPKYLFRKEGQNVTLSCEQNLNHDAMYWYRQDPGQGLRLIYYSQIVNDFQKGDIAEGYSVSREKKESFPLTVTSAQKNPTAFYLCASSASGQETQYFGPGTRLLVL.

The chain recombines TRBV6-1 with TRBJ1-6; D is unclear. The CDR3 runs 12 residues. V lost 4 bases and J 13 bases, leaving 11 bases between the germline ends. CDR1 is MNHNS, CDR2 SASEGT, per germline. CDR3 residues: CASSGLGSPLHF. CDR3 in DNA: TGTGCCAGCAGTGGTTTGGGGTCCCCCCTCCACTTT.

This clone appeared once. The chain combines TRBV10-3 with TRBJ1-1, with a weak D call TRBD1 (5 bases). There are 17 residues in the CDR3. CDR1 and CDR2 from the germline V gene are ENHRY and SYGVKD. Trimming took 0 bases from V and 0 from J, leaving 14 bases between them. Here the CDR3 reads CAISESLAGGVNTEAFF. The CDR3 DNA is TGTGCCATCAGTGAGTCTCTAGCTGGAGGGGTGAACACTGAAGCTTTCTTT.